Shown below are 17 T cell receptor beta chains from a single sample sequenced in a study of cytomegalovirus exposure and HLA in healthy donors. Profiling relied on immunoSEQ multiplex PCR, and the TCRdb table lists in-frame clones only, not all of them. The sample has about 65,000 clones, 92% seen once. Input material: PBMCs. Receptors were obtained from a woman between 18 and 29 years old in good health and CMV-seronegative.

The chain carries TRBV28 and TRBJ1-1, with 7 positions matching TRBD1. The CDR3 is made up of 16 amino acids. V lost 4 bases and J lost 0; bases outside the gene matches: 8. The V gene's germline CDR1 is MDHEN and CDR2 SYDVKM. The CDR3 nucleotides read TGTGCCAGCAGTTCCACGCGGACAGGTTTGAACACTGAAGCTTTCTTT. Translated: CASSSTRTGLNTEAFF.

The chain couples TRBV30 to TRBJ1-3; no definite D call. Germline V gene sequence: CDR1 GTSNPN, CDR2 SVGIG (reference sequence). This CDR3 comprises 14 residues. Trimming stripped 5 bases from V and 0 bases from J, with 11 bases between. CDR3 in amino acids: CAWARKSSGNTIYF. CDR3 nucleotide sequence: TGTGCCTGGGCCCGTAAGAGCTCTGGAAACACCATATATTTT.

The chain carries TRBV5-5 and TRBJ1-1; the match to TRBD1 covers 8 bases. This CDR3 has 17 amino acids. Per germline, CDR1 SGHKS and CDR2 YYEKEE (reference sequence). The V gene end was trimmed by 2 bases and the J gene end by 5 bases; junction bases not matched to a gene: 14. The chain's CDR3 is CASSFSTGGSLGTEAFF. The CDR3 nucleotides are TGTGCCAGCAGCTTTAGTACAGGGGGTTCCTTGGGGACTGAAGCTTTCTTT.

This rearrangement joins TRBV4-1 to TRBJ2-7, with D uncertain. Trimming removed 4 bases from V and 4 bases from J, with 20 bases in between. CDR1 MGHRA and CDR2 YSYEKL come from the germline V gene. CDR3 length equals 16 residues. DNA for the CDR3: TGCGCCAGCAGCCGGTTGGCCCCCCCGTCCCCTTACGAGCAGTACTTC. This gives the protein CASSRLAPPSPYEQYF.

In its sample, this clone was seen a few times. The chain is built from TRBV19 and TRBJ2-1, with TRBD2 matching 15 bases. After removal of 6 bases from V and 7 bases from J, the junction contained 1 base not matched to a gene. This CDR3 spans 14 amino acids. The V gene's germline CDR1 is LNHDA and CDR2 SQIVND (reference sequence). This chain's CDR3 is CASRGLAGGNEQFF. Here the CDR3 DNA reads TGTGCCAGTAGAGGACTAGCGGGGGGGAATGAGCAGTTCTTC.

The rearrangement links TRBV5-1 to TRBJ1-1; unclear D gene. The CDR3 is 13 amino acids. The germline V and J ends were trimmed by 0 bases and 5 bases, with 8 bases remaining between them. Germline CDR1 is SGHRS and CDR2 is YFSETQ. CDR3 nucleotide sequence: TGCGCCAGCAGCTTGGAACCAGGAACTGAAGCTTTCTTT. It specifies CASSLEPGTEAFF.

CDR3 nucleotides: TGCGCCAGCAGCCAAGGAATCTCGTGGCGGGGGGCCTACGAGCAGTACTTC. Translated, it gives CASSQGISWRGAYEQYF. The chain carries TRBV4-1 and TRBJ2-7; 8 positions match TRBD2. Losses at the gene ends were 1 base for V and 2 bases for J; bases not matched to a gene: 10. Germline CDR1 reads MGHRA; CDR2 reads YSYEKL. The CDR3 runs to 17 residues.

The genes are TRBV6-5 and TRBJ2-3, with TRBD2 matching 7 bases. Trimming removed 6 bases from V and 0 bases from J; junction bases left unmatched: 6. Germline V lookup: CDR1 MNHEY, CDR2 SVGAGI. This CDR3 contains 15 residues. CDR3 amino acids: CASSLSGISTDTQYF. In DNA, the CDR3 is TGTGCCAGCAGCTTAAGCGGGATCAGCACAGATACGCAGTATTTT.

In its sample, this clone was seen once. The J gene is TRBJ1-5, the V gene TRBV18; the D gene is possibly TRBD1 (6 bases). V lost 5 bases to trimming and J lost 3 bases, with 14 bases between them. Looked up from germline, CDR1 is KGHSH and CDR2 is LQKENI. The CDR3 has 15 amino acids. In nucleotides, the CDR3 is TGTGCCAGCTCATCGGCAGGGGCGATCAATCAGCCCCAGCATTTT. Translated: CASSSAGAINQPQHF.

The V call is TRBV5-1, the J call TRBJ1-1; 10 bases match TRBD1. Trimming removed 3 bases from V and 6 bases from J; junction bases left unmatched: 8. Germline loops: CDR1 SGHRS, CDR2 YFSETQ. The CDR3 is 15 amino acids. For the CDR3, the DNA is TGCGCCAGCAGCTGGGCCGGGACAGGGGCCGCTGAAGCTTTCTTT. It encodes CASSWAGTGAAEAFF.

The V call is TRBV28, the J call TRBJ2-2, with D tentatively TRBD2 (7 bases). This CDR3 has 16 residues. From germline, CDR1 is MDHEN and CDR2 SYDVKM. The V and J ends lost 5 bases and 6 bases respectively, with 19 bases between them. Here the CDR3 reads CASSPAGAGVSGELFF. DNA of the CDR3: TGTGCCAGCAGTCCTGCGGGGGCGGGAGTATCCGGGGAGCTGTTTTTT.

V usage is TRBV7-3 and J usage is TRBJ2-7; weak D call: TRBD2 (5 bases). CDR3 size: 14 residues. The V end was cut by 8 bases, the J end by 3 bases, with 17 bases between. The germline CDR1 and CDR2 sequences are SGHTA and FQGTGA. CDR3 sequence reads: CASGRGQTGYEQYF. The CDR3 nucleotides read TGTGCCAGCGGGAGAGGCCAGACTGGCTACGAGCAGTACTTC.

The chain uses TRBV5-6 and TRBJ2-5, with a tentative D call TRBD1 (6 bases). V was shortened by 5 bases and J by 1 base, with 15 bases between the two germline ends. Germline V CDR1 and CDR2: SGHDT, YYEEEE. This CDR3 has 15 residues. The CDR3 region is CASRSPGVSQETQYF. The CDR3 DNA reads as TGTGCCAGCAGGTCTCCAGGGGTTAGCCAAGAGACCCAGTACTTC.

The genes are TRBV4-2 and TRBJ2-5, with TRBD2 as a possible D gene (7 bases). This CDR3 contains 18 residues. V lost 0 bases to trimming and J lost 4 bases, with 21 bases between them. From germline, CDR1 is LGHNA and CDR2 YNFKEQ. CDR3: CASSQDRGTGGRGETQYF. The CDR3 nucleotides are TGTGCCAGCAGCCAAGATCGGGGGACGGGGGGCCGGGGAGAGACCCAGTACTTC.

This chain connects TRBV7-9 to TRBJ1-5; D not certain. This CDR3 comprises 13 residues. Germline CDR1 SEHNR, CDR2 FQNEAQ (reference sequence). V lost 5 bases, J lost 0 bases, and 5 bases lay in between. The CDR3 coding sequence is TGTGCCAGCAGCCCTAATAGCAATCAGCCCCAGCATTTT. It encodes CASSPNSNQPQHF.

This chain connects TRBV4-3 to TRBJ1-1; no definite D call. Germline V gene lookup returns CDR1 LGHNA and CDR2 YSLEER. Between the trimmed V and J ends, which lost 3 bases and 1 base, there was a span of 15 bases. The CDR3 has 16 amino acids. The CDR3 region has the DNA TGCGCCAGCAGCCAGGGCCGACATTTCCCGAACACTGAAGCTTTCTTT. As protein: CASSQGRHFPNTEAFF.

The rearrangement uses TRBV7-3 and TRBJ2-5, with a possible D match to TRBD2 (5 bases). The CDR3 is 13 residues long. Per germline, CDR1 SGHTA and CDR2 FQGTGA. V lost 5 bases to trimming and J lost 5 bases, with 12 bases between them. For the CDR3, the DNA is TGTGCCAGCAGCCCTAGGACTGGGGAGACCCAGTACTTC. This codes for CASSPRTGETQYF.